The present T cell receptor (beta chain) was sequenced within a study of control samples from healthy donors and cancer patients. Clones were read by immunoSEQ multiplex PCR, and TCRdb kept only the in-frame ones, dropping some. Among 150,000 or so clones listed, just under 95% were seen once. This sequence originates from a middle-aged man in good health. Sequences were obtained from blood.

The CDR3 DNA follows: TGTGCCAGCAGCTCGACCCGGGGGACAGCCGGAAACACCATATATTTT. Translation: CASSSTRGTAGNTIYF. The rearrangement uses TRBV14 and TRBJ1-3; 7 bases are a match to TRBD1. The V gene end was trimmed by 5 bases and the J gene end by 4 bases; junction bases not matched to a gene: 11. The V gene's germline CDR1 is SGHDN and CDR2 FVKESK. CDR3 size: 16 residues. The variable domain in full, with the rest retrieved from reference TRBV14 and TRBJ1-3, is EAGVTQFPSHSVIEKGQTVTLRCDPISGHDNLYWYRRVMGKEIKFLLHFVKESKQDESGMPNNRFLAERTGGTYSTLKVQPAELEDSGVYFCASSSTRGTAGNTIYFGEGSWLTVV.